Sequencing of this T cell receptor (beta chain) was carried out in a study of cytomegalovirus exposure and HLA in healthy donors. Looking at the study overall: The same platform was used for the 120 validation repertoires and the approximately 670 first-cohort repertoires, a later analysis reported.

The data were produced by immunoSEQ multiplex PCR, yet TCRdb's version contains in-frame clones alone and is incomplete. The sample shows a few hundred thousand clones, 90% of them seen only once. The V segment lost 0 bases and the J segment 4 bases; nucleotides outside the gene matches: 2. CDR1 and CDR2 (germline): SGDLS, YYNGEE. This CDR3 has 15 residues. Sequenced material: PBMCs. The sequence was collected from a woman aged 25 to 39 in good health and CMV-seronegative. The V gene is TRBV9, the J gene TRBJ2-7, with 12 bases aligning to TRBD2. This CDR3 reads CASSVGLAGVYEQYF. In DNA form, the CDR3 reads TGTGCCAGCAGCGTAGGACTAGCGGGAGTGTACGAGCAGTACTTC.